The TCR beta chain under discussion was sequenced for a study of chemoradiotherapy in HPV16-positive cancers. TCRdb keeps only in-frame clones here, not all; method: immunoSEQ multiplex PCR. The table shows approximately 2,300 clones, with 87% occurring only once. Germline V gene data show CDR1 as PRHDT and CDR2 as FYEKMQ (reference sequence). The CDR3 totals 15 residues. The V and J ends lost 0 bases and 7 bases respectively, with 13 bases between them. As regards this clone: Its target is unknown.

Findings of the study overall: During treatment, candidate HPV-specific clones and E7-related motifs expanded in tumor. For HPV16-positive patients, expanding HPV-responsive T cells associated with longer recurrence-free survival.

The rearrangement links TRBV13 to TRBJ2-1; D remains unclear. This specimen was tumor tissue, taken from a patient who underwent chemoradiotherapy. This clonotype was sampled from a human donor with HPV-associated anogenital cancer. DNA for the CDR3: TGTGCCAGCAGCTTAGGCCGAGGCAGGTTGAATGAGCAGTTCTTC. This encodes CASSLGRGRLNEQFF.